This TCR beta chain was sequenced during a study of T cell responses to AZD1222 COVID-19 vaccine. General study findings and limits: Mapped onto spike, vaccine-associated CD4 TCRs spanned it and were dominant at 160-218 and 743-854.

The data were produced by immunoSEQ multiplex PCR, yet TCRdb's version contains in-frame clones alone and is incomplete. The table includes 77,000 or so clones, less than 95% detected once. This clone has only one observation. Its antigen is currently unknown. The starting material was peripheral blood, obtained 28 days after the second AZD1222 dose. The source of this sequence is an adult who received the AZD1222 COVID-19 vaccine.

CDR3 protein: CASRRDSRGNTEAFF. The CDR3 coding sequence is TGTGCCAGCAGGCGAGACTCGCGAGGGAACACTGAAGCTTTCTTT. This chain connects TRBV2 to TRBJ1-1; no clear D gene. The V end was cut by 6 bases, the J end by 1 base, with 15 bases between. Germline CDR1 SNHLY, CDR2 FYNNEI. There are 15 residues in the CDR3. The full variable domain, rest sourced from reference TRBV2 and TRBJ1-1, is EPEVTQTPSHQVTQMGQEVILRCVPISNHLYFYWYRQILGQKVEFLVSFYNNEISEKSEIFDDQFSVERPDGSNFTLKIRSTKLEDSAMYFCASRRDSRGNTEAFFGQGTRLTVV.